A single sample is the source of the 20 T cell receptor beta chains below, sequenced in a study of cytotoxic CD8 clonotypes in ibrutinib-treated CLL. The assay was immunoSEQ multiplex PCR, and TCRdb's table has in-frame clones only and misses some. The table records 50,000 to 70,000 clones, roughly 49% of them present only once. Sample: PBMCs, taken at disease progression, from a patient treated with ibrutinib. The receptors derive from a human donor with chronic lymphocytic leukemia.

V gene TRBV27 combines with J gene TRBJ2-2, with D possibly TRBD2 on 5 matching bases. The germline V gene encodes CDR1 MNHEY and CDR2 SMNVEV (reference sequence). The CDR3 is 12 amino acids. V lost 6 bases to trimming and J lost 4 bases, with 6 bases between them. The CDR3 reads CASRAGTGELFF. The CDR3 DNA reads as TGTGCCAGCAGGGCGGGCACCGGGGAGCTGTTTTTT.

This clone showed up just a few times. The chain links TRBV18 to TRBJ2-1; D is tentatively TRBD1 or TRBD2 (5 bases each). The germline gives CDR1 KGHSH, CDR2 LQKENI. There are 14 residues in the CDR3. The V and J ends lost 4 bases and 0 bases respectively, with 7 bases between them. For the CDR3, the DNA is TGTGCCAGCTCACAGGGGAGCTCCTACAATGAGCAGTTCTTC. As protein: CASSQGSSYNEQFF.

V gene TRBV11-2 combines with J gene TRBJ2-6; the D is unclear. Germline values: CDR1 SGHAT, CDR2 FQNNGV. V lost 7 bases and J 0 bases, leaving 13 bases between the germline ends. The CDR3 has 16 amino acids. The CDR3 here is CASTQDFYSGANVLTF. Here the CDR3 DNA reads TGTGCCAGCACCCAAGATTTCTACTCTGGGGCCAACGTCCTGACTTTC.

V is TRBV27 and J is TRBJ2-3; a weak D match, TRBD1 (6 bases). The CDR3 spans 13 residues. CDR1 and CDR2 (germline): MNHEY, SMNVEV (reference sequence). V dropped 9 bases and J dropped 0 bases, with 10 bases sitting between them. The CDR3 here is CASRQASTDTQYF. The CDR3 coding sequence is TGTGCCAGTAGACAGGCTAGCACAGATACGCAGTATTTT.

This chain connects TRBV6-5 to TRBJ1-4; perhaps TRBD1 as D (6 bases). Germline values: CDR1 MNHEY, CDR2 SVGAGI. V was cut by 6 bases and J by 8 bases, with 19 bases left in between. The length of the CDR3 is 15 residues. The CDR3 loop reads CASRRQGMIGEKLFF. For the CDR3, the DNA is TGTGCCAGCAGACGGCAGGGGATGATTGGAGAAAAACTGTTTTTT.

This clone has just a few counts. The chain recombines TRBV20-1 with TRBJ2-7; D remains ambiguous. Per germline, CDR1 DFQATT and CDR2 SNEGSKA (reference sequence). The CDR3 length is 10 residues. Trimming removed 6 bases at V and 6 bases at J, with 9 bases between. CDR3 sequence reads: CSALRIEQYF. CDR3 DNA: TGCAGTGCCCTAAGGATCGAGCAGTACTTC.

This chain uses TRBV5-1 with TRBJ2-6; possible D gene TRBD2, 6 bases. Trimming pared 4 bases from V and 2 bases from J, leaving 13 bases between. The germline gives CDR1 SGHRS, CDR2 YFSETQ. This CDR3 is 16 amino acids long. The chain's CDR3 is CASSPTGVAGANVLTF. The CDR3 nucleotides read TGCGCCAGCAGCCCCACGGGGGTTGCTGGGGCCAACGTCCTGACTTTC.

The chain employs TRBV5-6 and TRBJ1-5; 8 positions agree with TRBD1. This CDR3 spans 15 amino acids. The V gene's germline CDR1 is SGHDT and CDR2 YYEEEE. After removal of 6 bases from V and 1 base from J, the junction contained 6 bases not matched to a gene. This CDR3 is CASTTTGVSNQPQHF. CDR3 nucleotides: TGTGCCAGCACCACGACAGGGGTGAGCAATCAGCCCCAGCATTTT.

The chain uses TRBV9 and TRBJ2-7, with D possibly matching TRBD1 (5 bases). This CDR3 comprises 14 residues. Germline CDR1 reads SGDLS; CDR2 reads YYNGEE. Trimming removed 4 bases from V and 3 bases from J, with 14 bases in between. This chain's CDR3 is CASSPPTANYEQYF. DNA of the CDR3: TGTGCCAGCAGCCCACCGACAGCAAACTACGAGCAGTACTTC.

The J gene is TRBJ2-7, the V gene TRBV5-4; 10 nucleotides match TRBD1. Germline CDR1 and CDR2: SGHNT and YYREEE (reference sequence). The CDR3 length is 16 residues. V lost 5 bases to trimming and J lost 1 base; unmatched junction nucleotides: 9. The CDR3 DNA reads as TGTGCCAGCAGTCCTGCCCGGGACAGGGGTTCCTACGAGCAGTACTTC. Translated: CASSPARDRGSYEQYF.

This clone was detected only a few times. The chain links TRBV5-1 to TRBJ1-1; D remains unclear. The length of the CDR3 is 13 residues. The V end lost 5 bases, the J end lost 3 bases, and 11 bases lay between the germline ends. From germline, CDR1 is SGHRS and CDR2 YFSETQ. The CDR3 DNA follows: TGCGCCAGCAGGGTCGTCCGAGACACTGAAGCTTTCTTT. Its translation is CASRVVRDTEAFF. The entire variable domain, with the rest obtained from reference TRBV5-1 and TRBJ1-1, is as follows: KAGVTQTPRYLIKTRGQQVTLSCSPISGHRSVSWYQQTPGQGLQFLFEYFSETQRNKGNFPGRFSGRQFSNSRSEMNVSTLELGDSALYLCASRVVRDTEAFFGQGTRLTVV.

This clone was recorded many times. The V gene is TRBV5-1, the J gene TRBJ2-7; no reliable D call. V was clipped by 0 bases and J by 4 bases, with 5 bases between them. The germline gives CDR1 SGHRS, CDR2 YFSETQ. The CDR3 sequence is 12 residues long. CDR3 bases: TGCGCCAGCAGCTTGGACGGGTACGAGCAGTACTTC. Amino acid sequence: CASSLDGYEQYF. Full variable domain (missing parts from reference TRBV5-1 and TRBJ2-7): KAGVTQTPRYLIKTRGQQVTLSCSPISGHRSVSWYQQTPGQGLQFLFEYFSETQRNKGNFPGRFSGRQFSNSRSEMNVSTLELGDSALYLCASSLDGYEQYFGPGTRLTVT.

This clone was observed once. This chain uses TRBV7-2 with TRBJ2-1; maybe TRBD2 (5 bases). Per the germline V gene, CDR1 is SGHTA and CDR2 is FQGNSA. V was trimmed by 0 bases and J by 4 bases, leaving 10 bases between them. The CDR3 is 15 amino acids. The CDR3 DNA sequence: TGTGCCAGCAGCTTAGCCGGGAATGGGTACAATGAGCAGTTCTTC. Translated: CASSLAGNGYNEQFF.

The chain carries TRBV27 and TRBJ2-1, with TRBD2 as a possible D gene (6 bases). V was pared by 5 bases and J by 8 bases, with 22 bases between. The germline gives CDR1 MNHEY, CDR2 SMNVEV (reference sequence). The CDR3 is made up of 16 amino acids. The chain's CDR3 is CASSTKLAGSWDEQFF. Here the CDR3 DNA reads TGTGCCAGCAGTACCAAACTAGCAGGTTCGTGGGATGAGCAGTTCTTC.

The rearrangement links TRBV9 to TRBJ1-1; D ambiguous. CDR1 and CDR2 (germline): SGDLS, YYNGEE. The V end was cut by 0 bases, the J end by 1 base, with 7 bases between. This CDR3 has 14 residues. CDR3 DNA sequence: TGTGCCAGCAGCGTAGCCCCTACGAACACTGAAGCTTTCTTT. Protein sequence: CASSVAPTNTEAFF.

In this sample, this clone turned up once. The chain couples TRBV18 to TRBJ2-4; TRBD1 aligns across 9 bases. The junction had 6 bases not matched to a gene; V was cut back by 8 bases and J by 7 bases. CDR3 length: 13 amino acids. CDR1 and CDR2 from the germline V gene are KGHSH and LQKENI. In DNA, the CDR3 is TGTGCCAGCCGCGCGGGACAGGGTAACATTCAGTACTTC. Encoded protein: CASRAGQGNIQYF.

The chain recombines TRBV27 with TRBJ1-5; D unresolved. V was cut by 5 bases and J by 0 bases, with 14 bases left in between. The CDR3 is 16 amino acids. The V gene's germline CDR1 is MNHEY and CDR2 SMNVEV (reference sequence). The DNA of the CDR3 is TGTGCCAGCAGTCCGACCGTGGGTTATAGCAATCAGCCCCAGCATTTT. Its translation: CASSPTVGYSNQPQHF.

The chain couples TRBV27 to TRBJ1-3; 8 nucleotides line up with TRBD1. Trimming cost V 6 bases and J 4 bases; bases outside gene matches: 5. This CDR3 region has 14 residues. Germline loops: CDR1 MNHEY, CDR2 SMNVEV (reference sequence). The CDR3 DNA sequence: TGTGCCAGCAGAAGGACAGGGACGGGAAACACCATATATTTT. This encodes CASRRTGTGNTIYF.

This chain uses TRBV2 with TRBJ2-5; either TRBD1 or TRBD2 may supply D (5 bases each). CDR1 is SNHLY, CDR2 FYNNEI, per germline. The ends were cut back, 4 bases at V and 3 bases at J, with 21 bases in the middle. This CDR3 comprises 17 residues. The CDR3 DNA sequence: TGTGCCAGCAGTGGGGATGTTGGGGGAACCTTCGAAGAGACCCAGTACTTC. As protein: CASSGDVGGTFEETQYF.

The rearrangement uses TRBV7-2 and TRBJ2-3; maybe TRBD2 (5 bases). Trimming shortened V by 4 bases and J by 5 bases, and 13 bases separated the two germline ends. The length of the CDR3 is 14 residues. CDR1 is SGHTA and CDR2 is FQGNSA in the germline V gene. CDR3 coding DNA: TGTGCCAGCAGCTCTTACAGCGGAGTAGATACGCAGTATTTT. This translates into CASSSYSGVDTQYF. The whole variable domain, filled in from reference TRBV7-2 and TRBJ2-3, reads GAGVSQSPSNKVTEKGKDVELRCDPISGHTALYWYRQSLGQGLEFLIYFQGNSAPDKSGLPSDRFSAERTGGSVSTLTIQRTQQEDSAVYLCASSSYSGVDTQYFGPGTRLTVL.